Below are 19 T cell receptor beta chains sequenced from a single sample in a study of somatic mutations in cytotoxic T cells in rheumatoid arthritis. Assay used: immunoSEQ multiplex PCR; TCRdb lists only in-frame clones, some missing. The sample holds approximately 9,400 clones; approximately 80% are singletons and the top ten take about 12%. Material: CD8+ T cells sorted from blood. These receptors originate from an adult with rheumatoid arthritis.

This chain connects TRBV7-8 to TRBJ1-2, with 8 bases that match TRBD1. Germline V CDR1 and CDR2: SGHVS, FQNEAQ. CDR3 length: 18 residues. V was pared by 3 bases and J by 0 bases, with 12 bases of the junction left unmatched. The CDR3 coding sequence is TGTGCCAGCAGCTTGGCAACAGGGGGATCCCTCTCTAACTATGGCTACACCTTC. It codes for CASSLATGGSLSNYGYTF.

The V and J genes are TRBV4-3 and TRBJ1-3, with 8 nucleotides matching TRBD1. J lost 2 bases, V lost 4 bases, and 7 bases had no gene match. The germline V gene has CDR1 LGHNA and CDR2 YSLEER. The CDR3 runs to 16 residues. CDR3 region: CASSPGTGGTGNTIYF. CDR3 nucleotides: TGCGCCAGCAGCCCCGGGACAGGAGGGACTGGAAACACCATATATTTT.

There are a few counts of this clone. This chain connects TRBV7-9 to TRBJ2-7; D unresolved. Germline values: CDR1 SEHNR, CDR2 FQNEAQ (reference sequence). The CDR3 is made up of 13 amino acids. V shed 1 base and J shed 3 bases, with 7 bases lying between them. CDR3 region: CASSLGTGYEQYF. The CDR3 DNA reads as TGTGCCAGCAGCTTAGGGACGGGCTACGAGCAGTACTTC.

The chain uses TRBV19 and TRBJ1-1; D gene ambiguous. The germline V and J ends were trimmed by 2 bases and 2 bases, with 12 bases remaining between them. This CDR3 is 15 amino acids long. The germline gives CDR1 LNHDA, CDR2 SQIVND (reference sequence). Written as DNA, the CDR3 is TGTGCCAGTAGTATATCCCAACAGTCAAACACTGAAGCTTTCTTT. This gives the protein CASSISQQSNTEAFF. Full variable domain (rest looked up from reference TRBV19 and TRBJ1-1): DGGITQSPKYLFRKEGQNVTLSCEQNLNHDAMYWYRQDPGQGLRLIYYSQIVNDFQKGDIAEGYSVSREKKESFPLTVTSAQKNPTAFYLCASSISQQSNTEAFFGQGTRLTVV.

This clone was picked up a small number of times. The rearrangement links TRBV2 to TRBJ1-1, with D uncertain. In germline, CDR1 is SNHLY, CDR2 FYNNEI. This CDR3 spans 12 amino acids. The germline V and J ends were trimmed by 8 bases and 4 bases, with 11 bases remaining between them. Written as DNA, the CDR3 is TGTGCCAGCGGTTCCGGCTCCACTGAAGCTTTCTTT. It translates to CASGSGSTEAFF.

In this sample, this clone turned up a few times. CDR3 nucleotides: TGCGCCAGCAGCCAATTACAGGGAGAGGGAGCTTTCTTT. It specifies CASSQLQGEGAFF. V gene TRBV4-1 combines with J gene TRBJ1-1; tentative D call: TRBD1 (6 bases). The length of the CDR3 is 13 residues. V was cut by 2 bases and J by 10 bases, with 14 bases left in between. CDR1 is MGHRA, CDR2 YSYEKL, per germline.

The chain recombines TRBV5-6 with TRBJ2-7; D gene uncertain. The V end was cut by 4 bases, the J end by 4 bases, with 21 bases between. Germline CDR1 is SGHDT and CDR2 is YYEEEE. The CDR3 length is 16 residues. The CDR3, as DNA: TGTGCCAGCAGCCGGGTGCACGACACCTCTCGGTACGAGCAGTACTTC. Protein: CASSRVHDTSRYEQYF.

The chain couples TRBV5-4 to TRBJ2-7; a weak D match, TRBD2 (5 bases). CDR1 is SGHNT and CDR2 is YYREEE in the germline V gene (reference sequence). The CDR3 length is 16 residues. The germline V and J ends were trimmed by 0 bases and 0 bases, with 13 bases remaining between them. CDR3 coding DNA: TGTGCCAGCAGCTTGGGGCCTGGCCTAGCCTCCTACGAGCAGTACTTC. As protein: CASSLGPGLASYEQYF.

This clone was counted between two and nine times. This chain joins TRBV6-5 and TRBJ1-2; D is unclear. Germline assignment: CDR1 MNHEY and CDR2 SVGAGI. The CDR3 contains 12 residues. The V end was cut by 6 bases, the J end by 6 bases, with 11 bases between. The CDR3 DNA follows: TGTGCCAGCAGATCGGGAGAGGATGGCTACACCTTC. Its translation: CASRSGEDGYTF.

This chain joins TRBV5-3 and TRBJ1-1, with D possibly matching TRBD1 (6 bases). TRBV5-3 is an ORF, and what it does is uncertain. The V end was cut by 10 bases, the J end by 6 bases, with 19 bases between. This CDR3 spans 13 amino acids. The CDR3 nucleotides are TGTGCCCCTCCCCGGCCCGGGGGCCCTGAAGCTTTCTTT. Its translation: CAPPRPGGPEAFF.

This sequence joins TRBV5-8 and TRBJ1-1, with D hard to call. This CDR3 has 15 amino acids. Trimming took off 0 bases at V and 1 base at J, with 10 bases between the two ends. CDR1 SGHTS and CDR2 YDEGEE come from the germline V gene. The CDR3 DNA is TGTGCCAGCAGCTTGGTGGATTTTGGGAACACTGAAGCTTTCTTT. It translates to CASSLVDFGNTEAFF.

The genes are TRBV6-1 and TRBJ2-3, with TRBD2 matching 14 bases. Germline loops: CDR1 MNHNS, CDR2 SASEGT. V dropped 3 bases and J dropped 4; count of bases not matched to a gene: 0. The CDR3 runs 15 residues. The CDR3 region has the DNA TGTGCCAGCAGTGAGACTAGCGGGGGGGCAGATACGCAGTATTTT. Protein product: CASSETSGGADTQYF.

The chain couples TRBV5-6 to TRBJ1-1; a possible D gene is TRBD1 (5 bases). The V end lost 3 bases, the J end lost 3 bases, and 12 bases lay between the germline ends. Germline lookup yields CDR1 SGHDT and CDR2 YYEEEE. The CDR3 has 14 residues. CDR3 bases: TGTGCCAGCAGCTCGGGGACGGGCCACACTGAAGCTTTCTTT. Protein product: CASSSGTGHTEAFF. Together with reference TRBV5-6 and TRBJ1-1, the CDR3 gives the full variable domain: DAGVTQSPTHLIKTRGQQVTLRCSPKSGHDTVSWYQQALGQGPQFIFQYYEEEERQRGNFPDRFSGHQFPNYSSELNVNALLLGDSALYLCASSSGTGHTEAFFGQGTRLTVV.

This clone was counted a single time. This chain uses TRBV5-8 with TRBJ2-3; either TRBD1 or TRBD2 may supply D (5 bases each). Germline assignment: CDR1 SGHTS and CDR2 YDEGEE. The CDR3 spans 15 residues. V was trimmed by 4 bases and J by 0 bases, leaving 12 bases between them. Here the CDR3 reads CASSPWGISTDTQYF. DNA of the CDR3: TGTGCCAGCAGCCCTTGGGGGATTAGCACAGATACGCAGTATTTT.

The chain is built from TRBV7-9 and TRBJ2-3, with D perhaps matching TRBD1 (6 bases). The CDR3 length is 15 residues. V gave up 2 bases and J gave up 4 bases, with 13 bases separating them. Germline lookup yields CDR1 SEHNR and CDR2 FQNEAQ (reference sequence). The chain's CDR3 is CASSLQGNWPDTQYF. DNA for the CDR3: TGTGCCAGCAGCTTACAGGGGAACTGGCCAGATACGCAGTATTTT.

V is TRBV9 and J is TRBJ1-2, with 10 positions matching TRBD1. Germline loops: CDR1 SGDLS, CDR2 YYNGEE. With V trimmed by 0 bases and J by 4 bases, 3 bases remained unmatched. The CDR3 length is 15 residues. Here the CDR3 DNA reads TGTGCCAGCAGCGTAGGACAGGGGGCTTTCTATGGCTACACCTTC. It encodes CASSVGQGAFYGYTF.

The V and J genes are TRBV15 and TRBJ1-1; unclear D gene. This CDR3 contains 13 residues. Germline V gene sequence: CDR1 LNHNV, CDR2 YYDKDF (reference sequence). V lost 1 base to trimming and J lost 6 bases, with 9 bases between them. The CDR3 protein is CATSRAGASEAFF. The CDR3 DNA sequence: TGTGCCACCAGCAGAGCGGGCGCTTCTGAAGCTTTCTTT.

The chain employs TRBV28 and TRBJ1-5, with a possible D match to TRBD1 (6 bases). This CDR3 is built from 13 residues. Trimming removed 6 bases from V and 5 bases from J, with 11 bases in between. CDR1 and CDR2 (germline): MDHEN, SYDVKM. CDR3: CASSPRGDQPQHF. The CDR3 bases are TGTGCCAGCAGCCCGAGGGGGGATCAGCCCCAGCATTTT.

The rearrangement links TRBV6-4 to TRBJ2-1; no firm D call. CDR3 length equals 13 residues. Trimming shortened V by 2 bases and J by 7 bases, and 9 bases separated the two germline ends. Germline V gene sequence: CDR1 MRHNA, CDR2 SNTAGT. The CDR3 bases are TGTGCCAGCAGTGACGGGTCCGGGAATGAGCAGTTCTTC. It is translated as CASSDGSGNEQFF.